The entry below gives a single T cell receptor beta chain sequence along with its context. Its target antigen remains unknown. The record has no base qualities; no much larger clone is one base away. This sample was included in a study of blood T cell repertoires in COVID-19 (dated by TCRdb to the early 2020s). Context from the whole study: The collaborator samples originated in the United States, Italy and Spain and spanned the acute and convalescent phases of COVID-19. Where available, HLA class I and class II types were obtained from metadata supplied by the sample provider rather than from assay-based typing. The material from the prospective study consisted of cDNA or gDNA derived from T cells, B-cell-depleted T cells, or PBMCs. The dataset comprised deeply sampled blood TCRbeta repertoires from subjects exposed to, actively infected with, or recovered from COVID-19. A de-identified subject ID, COVID-19 status, age in years and sex were almost always included in the sample metadata. Samples were obtained from the ongoing ImmuneRACE study (first 160 participants) and from 1,200 or so subjects provided by 6 global collaborators. The repertoires were made available in a free public database intended to serve as a resource for research on the immune response to SARS-CoV-2. The paper as a whole reports these results and caveats: The quantity of clinical and demographic metadata differed by source and by participant and was supplied without curation.

Whole blood was collected in K2EDTA tubes by collaborating institutions according to the institutions' own protocols. For TCRbeta analysis, collaborators shipped samples as frozen whole blood, isolated PBMCs, or DNA extracted from either of those sample types. The immunoSEQ Assay, a bias-controlled multiplex PCR, was used to amplify TCRbeta CDR3 regions from genomic DNA. The source study handled its data this way. The number of nucleated cells in each sample was estimated by amplification of reference gene primers within the assay. Sequence reads were collapsed and filtered to measure the absolute abundance of every unique TCRbeta CDR3 rearrangement. For each sample, productive Simpson clonality was calculated as the square root of Simpson's diversity index across productive rearrangements. TCRdb obtained this table from immuneACCESS and retained in-frame rearrangements with V and J assigned. These tables miss some clones; where compared with another copy, unresolved V genes account for less than half of the shortfall, and the remainder is unexplained. The D gene and trimming were derived from the DNA, and the V and J assignments and clone size from that table. For this sample there are under 95,000 clones; under 95% appear just once. Together, the top ten hold 3.9% of the sample.

Measured from the cysteine to the phenylalanine, the CDR3 is 14 residues long. Of the read, only the CDR3 DNA is kept; its 42 bases are in frame from base 1. For this chain, trimming is 5 bases at the V end and 8 bases at the J end, and the number of junction bases without a gene match is 11. CDR1 and CDR2 are drawn from the germline V gene: MDHEN, SYDVKM. Source material: peripheral blood. The chain is encoded by TRBV28 joined to TRBJ1-2; TRBD1 fits 7 bases in the junction. The receptor comes from a woman between 45 and 65 years old in a cohort sampled during active COVID-19. The nucleotide sequence is given as TGTGCCAGCAGTCCGGGACAGTTTCAACCCGGCTACACCTTC. Its translation reads: CASSPGQFQPGYTF.